This entry concerns a single T cell receptor (beta chain). This entry belongs to a study of blood T cell repertoires in COVID-19. Trimming removed 4 bases from V and 1 base from J, with 7 bases in between. CDR3 size: 13 residues. CDR1 and CDR2 from the germline V gene are SNHLY and FYNNEI. Data came from immunoSEQ multiplex PCR; TCRdb stores just in-frame clones and leaves some out. Here the sample spans under 400,000 clones, 85% to 90% being singletons. The sample comprised PBMCs or T cells enriched from blood (not recorded which). The rearrangement joins TRBV2 to TRBJ2-5; tentative D call: TRBD1 (6 bases). The receptor's source is a woman aged 30 to 39 who had been exposed to COVID-19. The CDR3 loop reads CASSVTGQETQYF. The CDR3 DNA reads as TGTGCCAGCAGTGTGACAGGCCAAGAGACCCAGTACTTC. Filled out from reference TRBV2 and TRBJ2-5, the complete variable domain reads EPEVTQTPSHQVTQMGQEVILRCVPISNHLYFYWYRQILGQKVEFLVSFYNNEISEKSEIFDDQFSVERPDGSNFTLKIRSTKLEDSAMYFCASSVTGQETQYFGPGTRLLVL.